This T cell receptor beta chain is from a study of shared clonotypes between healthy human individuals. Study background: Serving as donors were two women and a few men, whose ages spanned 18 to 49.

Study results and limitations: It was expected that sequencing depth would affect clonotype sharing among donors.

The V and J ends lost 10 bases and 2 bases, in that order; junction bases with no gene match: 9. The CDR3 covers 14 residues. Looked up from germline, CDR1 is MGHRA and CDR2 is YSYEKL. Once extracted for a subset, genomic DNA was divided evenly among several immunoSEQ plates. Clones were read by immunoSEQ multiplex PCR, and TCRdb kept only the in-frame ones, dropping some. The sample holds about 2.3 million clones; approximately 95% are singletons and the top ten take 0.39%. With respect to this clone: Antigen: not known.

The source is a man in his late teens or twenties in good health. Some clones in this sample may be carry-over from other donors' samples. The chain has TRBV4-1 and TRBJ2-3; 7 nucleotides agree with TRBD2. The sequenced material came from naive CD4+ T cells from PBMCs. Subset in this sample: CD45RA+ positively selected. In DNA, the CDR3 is TGCGCCACCGGACGGGGACTACCCACAGATACGCAGTATTTT. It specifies CATGRGLPTDTQYF.